The next 18 T cell receptor beta chains were all read from a single sample in a study of Ad26.COV2.S vaccination and SARS-CoV-2 variants. Only in-frame clones appear in the TCRdb table, and some are missing; sequencing was by immunoSEQ multiplex PCR. The repertoire holds hundreds of thousands of clones, with roughly 90% as singletons. The treatment denotes: over 15 received Ad26.COV2.S at low or high dose, single or two shots; five or six received placebo; per-sample allocation not given. Samples analyzed were those drawn on day 63 after the first vaccine or placebo injection. Material: peripheral blood, obtained in a trial of Ad26.COV2.S vaccine versus placebo. Receptor source: a person between 18 and 60 years old who received the Ad26.COV2.S COVID-19 vaccine or a placebo.

This clone was detected once. The chain has TRBV11-2 and TRBJ1-1; the D is unclear. Germline CDR1 reads SGHAT; CDR2 reads FQNNGV. The CDR3 consists of 15 residues. The V end was cut by 1 base, the J end by 0 bases, with 9 bases between. In nucleotides, the CDR3 is TGTGCCAGCAGCTTAGGAATAGGTTTGAACACTGAAGCTTTCTTT. This sequence encodes CASSLGIGLNTEAFF.

The chain employs TRBV6-5 and TRBJ2-7; D possibly uses TRBD1 or TRBD2 (6 bases each). Trimming removed 6 bases from V and 5 bases from J, with 11 bases in between. CDR1 MNHEY and CDR2 SVGAGI come from the germline V gene. This CDR3 contains 12 residues. CDR3 amino acids: CASRGGQDEQYF. CDR3 DNA: TGTGCCAGCAGGGGGGGCCAGGACGAGCAGTACTTC.

V usage is TRBV15 and J usage is TRBJ1-4; possibly TRBD1 for D (5 bases). The CDR3 covers 16 residues. Germline-derived CDR1 and CDR2 are LNHNV and YYDKDF (reference sequence). V gave up 1 base and J gave up 0 bases, with 9 bases separating them. CDR3 bases: TGTGCCACCAGCAGAGTTCGAGGGGCAACTAATGAAAAACTGTTTTTT. Translating gives CATSRVRGATNEKLFF. Supplemented by reference TRBV15 and TRBJ1-4, the full variable domain reads DAMVIQNPRYQVTQFGKPVTLSCSQTLNHNVMYWYQQKSSQAPKLLFHYYDKDFNNEADTPDNFQSRRPNTSFCFLDIRSPGLGDTAMYLCATSRVRGATNEKLFFGSGTQLSVL.

V gene TRBV29-1 combines with J gene TRBJ2-1; D may be TRBD1 (5 bases). V lost 2 bases to trimming and J lost 5 bases, with 10 bases between them. Looked up from germline, CDR1 is SQVTM and CDR2 is ANQGSEA. The CDR3 totals 13 residues. The CDR3 spells CSVEKGIDNEQFF. The CDR3 DNA reads as TGCAGCGTTGAAAAGGGGATCGACAATGAGCAGTTCTTC.

This clone appeared once. This chain connects TRBV7-3 to TRBJ2-2; D call uncertain. Trimming stripped 3 bases from V and 2 bases from J, with 10 bases between. From germline, CDR1 is SGHTA and CDR2 FQGTGA. The CDR3 has 15 amino acids. The CDR3 here is CASSFLAANTGELFF. The CDR3 coding sequence is TGTGCCAGCAGCTTTCTGGCGGCCAACACCGGGGAGCTGTTTTTT.

The CDR3 sequence: CASSLQGGYGYTF. CDR3 DNA: TGTGCCAGCAGTTTGCAGGGAGGTTATGGCTACACCTTC. The V call is TRBV28, the J call TRBJ1-2, with TRBD1 as a possible D gene (5 bases). V lost 3 bases to trimming and J lost 5 bases, with 10 bases between them. Germline V gene lookup returns CDR1 MDHEN and CDR2 SYDVKM. This CDR3 comprises 13 residues.

About this clone: Other nucleotide sequences from this sample produce the same CDR3. V usage is TRBV11-3 and J usage is TRBJ2-7; D not certain. The V end lost 1 base, the J end lost 4 bases, and 8 bases lay between the germline ends. This CDR3 comprises 13 residues. Per the germline V gene, CDR1 is SGHNT and CDR2 is YENEEA. The CDR3 sequence is CASSLGSSYEQYF. The CDR3 region has the DNA TGTGCCAGCAGCTTAGGCAGTTCTTACGAGCAGTACTTC.

The chain employs TRBV11-3 and TRBJ2-2; 10 bases fit TRBD1. With 10 bases clipped from V and 5 bases from J, the junction kept 10 bases outside the gene matches. Per the germline V gene, CDR1 is SGHNT and CDR2 is YENEEA. The CDR3 totals 15 residues. CDR3 DNA: TGTGCCACCCAGGCGCGGACAGGGGGAACCGGGGAGCTGTTTTTT. Its protein product is CATQARTGGTGELFF.

V and J are TRBV28 and TRBJ1-1, with D hard to call. Germline assignment: CDR1 MDHEN and CDR2 SYDVKM. The CDR3 is made up of 12 amino acids. V shed 5 bases and J shed 3 bases, with 7 bases lying between them. CDR3: CASSLSYTEAFF. The CDR3 nucleotides read TGTGCCAGCAGTCTCTCATACACTGAAGCTTTCTTT. The full variable domain, rest sourced from reference TRBV28 and TRBJ1-1, is DVKVTQSSRYLVKRTGEKVFLECVQDMDHENMFWYRQDPGLGLRLIYFSYDVKMKEKGDIPEGYSVSREKKERFSLILESASTNQTSMYLCASSLSYTEAFFGQGTRLTVV.

The genes are TRBV30 and TRBJ1-3, with D unclear. The V end lost 2 bases, the J end lost 0 bases, and 20 bases lay between the germline ends. The CDR3 has 18 amino acids. CDR1 and CDR2 from the germline V gene are GTSNPN and SVGIG (reference sequence). The CDR3 bases are TGTGCCTGGAGTCTGGGAGTAATAACTGGGGTCTCTGGAAACACCATATATTTT. Its protein is CAWSLGVITGVSGNTIYF.

The chain carries TRBV19 and TRBJ2-7; TRBD1 agrees at 9 bases. V shed 6 bases, J shed 0 bases, and the junction held 6 bases outside the gene matches. Germline CDR1 and CDR2: LNHDA and SQIVND (reference sequence). This CDR3 is 15 amino acids long. The CDR3 loop is CASSPGTGSSYEQYF. The CDR3 nucleotides are TGTGCCAGTAGCCCCGGGACAGGGAGCTCCTACGAGCAGTACTTC.

This clone was observed a handful of times. The chain couples TRBV19 to TRBJ1-5; weak D call: TRBD1 (5 bases). This CDR3 is built from 15 residues. Germline CDR1 reads LNHDA; CDR2 reads SQIVND (reference sequence). V was cut by 7 bases and J by 1 base, with 14 bases left in between. CDR3 sequence reads: CASTTGAGSNQPQHF. CDR3 coding DNA: TGTGCCAGTACCACAGGTGCCGGGAGCAATCAGCCCCAGCATTTT.

The chain joins TRBV19 to TRBJ2-6, with no clear D. The CDR3 extends over 14 amino acids. The germline gives CDR1 LNHDA, CDR2 SQIVND (reference sequence). The V and J ends lost 5 bases and 1 base respectively, with 6 bases between them. CDR3 nucleotide sequence: TGTGCCAGTAGTTTGGGATCTGGGGCCAACGTCCTGACTTTC. It is translated as CASSLGSGANVLTF.

This rearrangement joins TRBV3-1 (or the pseudogene TRBV3-2) to TRBJ1-5, with D perhaps TRBD1 (6 bases). V was cut by 4 bases and J by 4 bases, with 11 bases left in between. Germline values: CDR1 LGHDT, CDR2 YNNKEL (reference sequence). This CDR3 is built from 14 residues. The CDR3, as DNA: TGTGCCAGCAGCCTCGGACAGACTAATCAGCCCCAGCATTTT. It encodes CASSLGQTNQPQHF.

This CDR3 is CASTNIRASGRNTEAFF. The CDR3 region has the DNA TGTGCCAGTACCAATATCAGGGCGTCGGGCCGAAACACTGAAGCTTTCTTT. This chain connects TRBV19 to TRBJ1-1; D possibly corresponds to TRBD1 (5 bases). Looked up from germline, CDR1 is LNHDA and CDR2 is SQIVND (reference sequence). Trimming stripped 7 bases from V and 2 bases from J, with 23 bases between. The CDR3 is 17 residues long.

V usage is TRBV9 and J usage is TRBJ2-2, with D possibly matching TRBD2 (5 bases). V lost 0 bases and J lost 1, with 13 bases in between. The germline CDR1 and CDR2 sequences are SGDLS and YYNGEE. The CDR3 consists of 17 residues. CDR3 residues: CASSVASDYVNTGELFF. In nucleotides, the CDR3 is TGTGCCAGCAGCGTAGCGTCCGACTACGTGAACACCGGGGAGCTGTTTTTT.

This clone is a singleton in its sample. The chain's CDR3 is CASKEGTATYEQYF. The CDR3 DNA follows: TGCGCCAGCAAGGAGGGGACGGCCACCTACGAGCAGTACTTC. The chain employs TRBV5-1 and TRBJ2-7; possible D gene TRBD2, 6 bases. V was trimmed by 6 bases and J by 2 bases, leaving 15 bases between them. This CDR3 is built from 14 residues. The germline V gene has CDR1 SGHRS and CDR2 YFSETQ.

The V gene is TRBV4-1, the J gene TRBJ1-5, with D maybe TRBD1 (5 bases). The CDR3 covers 15 residues. The V and J ends lost 2 bases and 4 bases respectively, with 12 bases between them. Germline CDR1 and CDR2: MGHRA and YSYEKL. CDR3 region: CASSQFSTGNQPQHF. CDR3 DNA sequence: TGCGCCAGCAGCCAATTTTCAACAGGTAATCAGCCCCAGCATTTT.